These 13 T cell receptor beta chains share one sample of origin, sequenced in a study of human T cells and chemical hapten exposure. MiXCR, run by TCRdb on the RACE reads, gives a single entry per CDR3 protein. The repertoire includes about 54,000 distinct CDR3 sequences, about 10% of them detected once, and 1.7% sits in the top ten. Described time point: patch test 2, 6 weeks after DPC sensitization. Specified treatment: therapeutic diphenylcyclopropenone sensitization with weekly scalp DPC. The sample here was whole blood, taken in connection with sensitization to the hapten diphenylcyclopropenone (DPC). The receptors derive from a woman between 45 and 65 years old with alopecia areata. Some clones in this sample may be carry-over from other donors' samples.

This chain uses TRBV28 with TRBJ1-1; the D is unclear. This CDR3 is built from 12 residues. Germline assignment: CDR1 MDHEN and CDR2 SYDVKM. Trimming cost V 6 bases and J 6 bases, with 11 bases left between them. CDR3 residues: CASRLLPAEAFF. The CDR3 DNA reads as TGTGCCAGCAGATTACTCCCTGCTGAAGCTTTCTTT.

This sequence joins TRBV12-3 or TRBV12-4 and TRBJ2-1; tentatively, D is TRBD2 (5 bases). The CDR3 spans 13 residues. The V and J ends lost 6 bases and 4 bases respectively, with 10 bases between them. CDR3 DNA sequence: TGTGCCAGCAGCTATGGGAGTTACAATGAGCAGTTCTTC. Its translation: CASSYGSYNEQFF.

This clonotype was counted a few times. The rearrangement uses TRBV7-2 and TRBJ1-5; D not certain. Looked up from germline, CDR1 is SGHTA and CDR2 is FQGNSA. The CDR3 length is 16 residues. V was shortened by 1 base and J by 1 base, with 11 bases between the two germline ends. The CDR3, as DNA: TGTGCCAGCAGCTTAGTTTCTGGGATGAGCAATCAGCCCCAGCATTTT. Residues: CASSLVSGMSNQPQHF.

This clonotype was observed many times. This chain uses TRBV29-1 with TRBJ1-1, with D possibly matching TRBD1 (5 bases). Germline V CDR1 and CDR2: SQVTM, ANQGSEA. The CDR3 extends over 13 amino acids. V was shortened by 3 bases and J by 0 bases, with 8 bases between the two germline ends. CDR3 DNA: TGCAGCGTTGAGGGACTGCTGAACACTGAAGCTTTCTTT. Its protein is CSVEGLLNTEAFF.

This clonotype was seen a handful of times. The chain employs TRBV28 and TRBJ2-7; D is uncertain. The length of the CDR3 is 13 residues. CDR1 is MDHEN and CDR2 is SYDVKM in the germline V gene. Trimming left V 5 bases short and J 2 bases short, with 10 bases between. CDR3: CASSPTPTYEQYF. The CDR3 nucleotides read TGTGCCAGCAGTCCAACACCAACCTACGAGCAGTACTTC.

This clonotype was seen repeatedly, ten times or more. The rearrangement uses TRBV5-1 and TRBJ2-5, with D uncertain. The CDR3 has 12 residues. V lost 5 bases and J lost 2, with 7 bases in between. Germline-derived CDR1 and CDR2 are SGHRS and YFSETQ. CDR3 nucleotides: TGCGCCAGCAGAAGGTCTCAAGAGACCCAGTACTTC. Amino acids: CASRRSQETQYF.

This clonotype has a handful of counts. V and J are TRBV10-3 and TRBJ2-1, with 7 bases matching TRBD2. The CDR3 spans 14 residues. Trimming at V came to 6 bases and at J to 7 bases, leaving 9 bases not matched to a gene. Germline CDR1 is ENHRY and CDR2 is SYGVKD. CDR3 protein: CAIRGASGTNEQFF. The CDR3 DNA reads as TGTGCCATCAGAGGGGCTAGCGGCACTAATGAGCAGTTCTTC.

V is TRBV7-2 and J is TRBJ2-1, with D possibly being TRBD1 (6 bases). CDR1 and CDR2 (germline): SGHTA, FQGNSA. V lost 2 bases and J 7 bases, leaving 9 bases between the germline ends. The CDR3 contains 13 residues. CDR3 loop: CASSLQGGNEQFF. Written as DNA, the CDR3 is TGTGCCAGCAGCTTACAAGGGGGTAATGAGCAGTTCTTC.

DNA for the CDR3: TGTGCCAGCAGACATGGACAGGCCGATGGGAATTCACCCCTCCACTTT. This translates into CASRHGQADGNSPLHF. The V call is TRBV13, the J call TRBJ1-6; TRBD1 aligns across 7 bases. Per germline, CDR1 PRHDT and CDR2 FYEKMQ (reference sequence). With 6 bases clipped from V and 7 bases from J, the junction kept 12 bases outside the gene matches. The CDR3 extends over 16 amino acids.

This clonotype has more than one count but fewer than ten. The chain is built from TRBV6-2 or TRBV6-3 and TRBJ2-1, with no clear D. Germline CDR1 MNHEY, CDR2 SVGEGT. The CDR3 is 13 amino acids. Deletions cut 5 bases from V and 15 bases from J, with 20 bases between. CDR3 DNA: TGTGCCAGCAGTCCCTTAGTGGGCAGTGGCCGGTTCTTC. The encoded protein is CASSPLVGSGRFF.

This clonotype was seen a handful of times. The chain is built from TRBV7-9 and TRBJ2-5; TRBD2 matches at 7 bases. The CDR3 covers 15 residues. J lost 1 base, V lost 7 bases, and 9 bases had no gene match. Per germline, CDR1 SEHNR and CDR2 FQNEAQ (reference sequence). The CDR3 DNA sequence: TGTGCCAGCATTCTCAGCGGGGATCTCCAAGAGACCCAGTACTTC. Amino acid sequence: CASILSGDLQETQYF.

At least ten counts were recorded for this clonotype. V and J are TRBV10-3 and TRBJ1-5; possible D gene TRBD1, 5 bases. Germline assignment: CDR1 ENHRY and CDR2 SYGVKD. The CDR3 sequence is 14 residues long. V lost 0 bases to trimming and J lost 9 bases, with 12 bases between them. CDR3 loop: CAISESGEGLPQHF. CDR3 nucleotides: TGTGCCATCAGTGAGTCAGGAGAGGGGCTGCCCCAGCATTTT.

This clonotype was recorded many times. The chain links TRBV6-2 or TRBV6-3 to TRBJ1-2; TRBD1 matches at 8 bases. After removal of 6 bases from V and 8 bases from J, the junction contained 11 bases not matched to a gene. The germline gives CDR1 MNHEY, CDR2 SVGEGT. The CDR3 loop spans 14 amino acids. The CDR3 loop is CASSRTDRVQGYTF. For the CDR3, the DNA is TGTGCCAGCAGCCGAACGGACAGGGTGCAAGGCTACACCTTC.